This TCR beta chain is from a study of blood T cell repertoires in COVID-19. Overall study context: The cDNA or gDNA used as material had been derived from T cells, B-cell-depleted T cells, or PBMCs.

Original processing methods: Reference gene primer amplification gave nucleated cell count estimates. TCRdb keeps only in-frame clones here, not all; method: immunoSEQ multiplex PCR. V and J calls plus clone size are reproduced from that table; the DNA served to infer D and trimming. The data contain 250,000 to 400,000 clones, almost 90% of them singletons. This clone has just one count. The identical CDR3 is also encoded by other nucleotide sequences in the sample. The receptor was isolated from a young woman with COVID-19, enrolled during active disease. The sequenced sample was peripheral blood.

In DNA form, the CDR3 reads TGTGCCAGTAGTATAGGCGGAAACACTGAAGCTTTCTTT. Its translation is CASSIGGNTEAFF. The chain couples TRBV19 to TRBJ1-1; D ambiguous. Germline CDR1 is LNHDA and CDR2 is SQIVND (reference sequence). The CDR3 contains 13 residues. Deletions cut 1 base from V and 2 bases from J, with 5 bases between.